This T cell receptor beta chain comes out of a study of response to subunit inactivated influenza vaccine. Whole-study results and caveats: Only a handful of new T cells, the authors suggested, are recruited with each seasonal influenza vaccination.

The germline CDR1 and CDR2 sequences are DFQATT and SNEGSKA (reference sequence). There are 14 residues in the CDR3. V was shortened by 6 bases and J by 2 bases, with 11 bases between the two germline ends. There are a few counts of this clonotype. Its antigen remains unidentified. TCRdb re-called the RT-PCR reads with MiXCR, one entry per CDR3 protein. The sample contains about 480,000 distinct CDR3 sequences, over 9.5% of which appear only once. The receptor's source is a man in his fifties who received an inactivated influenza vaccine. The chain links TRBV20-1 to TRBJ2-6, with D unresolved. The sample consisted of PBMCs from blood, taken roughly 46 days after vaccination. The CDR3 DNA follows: TGCAGTGCCAGCGTACAGCCTGGGGCCAACGTCCTGACTTTC. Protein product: CSASVQPGANVLTF.